The clone carrying this TCR beta chain was observed once. The source of the sample is a study of blood T cell repertoires in COVID-19. The V gene lost 0 bases and the J gene lost 1 base, with 12 bases spanning the gap. Looked up from germline, CDR1 is LGHNA and CDR2 is YSLEER. There are 16 residues in the CDR3. TCRdb keeps only in-frame clones here, not all; method: immunoSEQ multiplex PCR. The sample has 250,000 to 300,000 clones, about 91% seen once. Sequencing was performed on peripheral blood. V and J are TRBV4-3 and TRBJ1-2; the D gene is possibly TRBD1 (5 bases). The receptor's source is a woman aged 60-75 years with acute or convalescent COVID-19. CDR3 sequence (DNA): TGCGCCAGCAGCCAAGACCAGACAGTCTATAACTATGGCTACACCTTC. Protein product: CASSQDQTVYNYGYTF.